Below are 21 T cell receptor beta chains sequenced from a single sample in a study of response to subunit inactivated influenza vaccine. TCRdb called the RT-PCR reads again in MiXCR, with one record for every CDR3 protein. The sample consists of a few hundred thousand distinct CDR3 sequences, roughly 15% of them appearing once. This sample comprised PBMCs from blood, obtained 12 days after vaccination. These receptor sequences come from a man aged 50 to 60 who received an inactivated influenza vaccine.

The chain uses TRBV19 and TRBJ1-5; 8 positions agree with TRBD1. CDR1 is LNHDA and CDR2 is SQIVND in the germline V gene (reference sequence). The CDR3 length is 16 residues. The ends lost 4 bases at V and 2 bases at J; junction bases unmatched: 7. The CDR3 nucleotides read TGTGCCAGTAGTAGATGGACAGGGAATGGCAATCAGCCCCAGCATTTT. Translating it yields CASSRWTGNGNQPQHF.

This clonotype was seen a few times. V gene TRBV7-3 combines with J gene TRBJ2-2; unclear D gene. V was trimmed by 5 bases and J by 6 bases, leaving 16 bases between them. The germline gives CDR1 SGHTA, CDR2 FQGTGA. The CDR3 totals 15 residues. CDR3 sequence (DNA): TGTGCCAGCAGCCTAATACCCTTTGATTCCGGGGAGCTGTTTTTT. Translated, it gives CASSLIPFDSGELFF.

Ten or more counts support this clonotype. The chain combines TRBV18 with TRBJ2-1, with a possible D match to TRBD1 (6 bases). V lost 4 bases and J 4 bases, leaving 11 bases between the germline ends. Germline V CDR1 and CDR2: KGHSH, LQKENI. This CDR3 region has 14 residues. The DNA for the CDR3 is TGTGCCAGCTCACGCCAGGGGCTTTACAATGAGCAGTTCTTC. Protein: CASSRQGLYNEQFF.

This clonotype was seen a few times. The chain joins TRBV7-3 to TRBJ1-2; TRBD1 is a possible D gene (6 bases). The CDR3 spans 16 residues. Trimming cost V 5 bases and J 4 bases, with 20 bases left between them. Germline assignment: CDR1 SGHTA and CDR2 FQGTGA. The CDR3 loop is CASSPTGQASPYGYTF. The CDR3 DNA reads TGTGCCAGCAGCCCAACGGGACAAGCCTCTCCCTATGGCTACACCTTC.

The chain joins TRBV12-3 or TRBV12-4 to TRBJ2-5; D may correspond to TRBD1 or TRBD2 (5 bases each). V shed 3 bases and J shed 5 bases, with 7 bases lying between them. There are 12 residues in the CDR3. The CDR3 here is CASSFWGETQYF. CDR3 DNA: TGTGCCAGCAGTTTTTGGGGGGAGACCCAGTACTTC.

V usage is TRBV20-1 and J usage is TRBJ2-5, with TRBD2 matching over 12 bases. The J segment lost 7 bases and the V segment lost 6 bases, leaving 9 bases of the junction unmatched. The length of the CDR3 is 14 residues. Per germline, CDR1 DFQATT and CDR2 SNEGSKA (reference sequence). CDR3 amino acids: CSASPLAGGPTQYF. CDR3 DNA sequence: TGCAGTGCCAGCCCCCTAGCGGGGGGGCCGACCCAGTACTTC.

In this sample, this clonotype turned up a few times. In DNA, the CDR3 is TGTGCCAGCAGACCAGGGACAGGGGAGGGCGAGCAGTACTTC. Its translation is CASRPGTGEGEQYF. This sequence joins TRBV12-3 or TRBV12-4 and TRBJ2-7; TRBD1 aligns across 10 bases. V shed 6 bases and J 6 bases; nucleotides not matched to a gene: 8. The CDR3 consists of 14 residues.

The chain joins TRBV12-3 or TRBV12-4 to TRBJ1-3; unclear D gene. Trimming removed 2 bases from V and 0 bases from J, with 8 bases in between. The CDR3 length is 15 residues. The CDR3 is CASSLKRFSGNTIYF. The CDR3, as DNA: TGTGCCAGCAGTTTAAAAAGGTTCTCTGGAAACACCATATATTTT.

This clonotype has just a few counts. V is TRBV20-1 and J is TRBJ1-1; D unresolved. V lost 0 bases and J lost 3, with 11 bases in between. The germline V gene encodes CDR1 DFQATT and CDR2 SNEGSKA (reference sequence). This CDR3 is built from 14 residues. The CDR3 sequence is CSARDRAGYTEAFF. Here the CDR3 DNA reads TGCAGTGCTAGAGATCGTGCGGGATACACTGAAGCTTTCTTT.

In its sample, this clonotype was seen a few times. The chain uses TRBV5-1 and TRBJ2-1, with 11 nucleotides matching TRBD2. The CDR3 consists of 15 residues. With 4 bases clipped from V and 8 bases from J, the junction kept 8 bases outside the gene matches. Germline V gene data show CDR1 as SGHRS and CDR2 as YFSETQ. In nucleotides, the CDR3 is TGCGCCAGCAGCGCGCGGACTAGCGGGTTCCATGAGCAGTTCTTC. This gives the protein CASSARTSGFHEQFF.

This clonotype was seen more than once but under ten times. The V and J genes are TRBV7-2 and TRBJ2-3; a possible D gene is TRBD2 (6 bases). The CDR3 spans 20 residues. Looked up from germline, CDR1 is SGHTA and CDR2 is FQGNSA. With 3 bases removed from V and 2 bases from J, the gap between germline ends came to 27 bases. In DNA form, the CDR3 reads TGTGCCAGCAGCTTCAGCAGACAGCTGTCACCGGGAGTTTCCACAGATACGCAGTATTTT. Amino acid sequence: CASSFSRQLSPGVSTDTQYF.

There are a few counts of this clonotype. The chain combines TRBV3-1 with TRBJ2-1; D gene unclear. CDR3 size: 15 residues. V was trimmed by 2 bases and J by 8 bases, leaving 16 bases between them. Looked up from germline, CDR1 is LGHDT and CDR2 is YNNKEL (reference sequence). The CDR3 DNA reads as TGTGCCAGCAGCCAAATGGCGCGAACTGCGGATGAGCAGTTCTTC. It specifies CASSQMARTADEQFF.

The genes are TRBV6-4 and TRBJ2-7; D remains ambiguous. Trimming left V 3 bases short and J 2 bases short, with 8 bases between. There are 13 residues in the CDR3. The germline V gene encodes CDR1 MRHNA and CDR2 SNTAGT. As DNA, the CDR3 is TGTGCCAGCAGTGAGGTCGGTACCTACGAGCAGTACTTC. This sequence encodes CASSEVGTYEQYF.

The chain's CDR3 is CASSVDTLNTEAFF. The DNA for the CDR3 is TGTGCCAGCAGTGTCGACACATTGAACACTGAAGCTTTCTTT. This chain uses TRBV2 with TRBJ1-1; no definite D call. There are 14 residues in the CDR3. Per the germline V gene, CDR1 is SNHLY and CDR2 is FYNNEI. V was trimmed by 4 bases and J by 0 bases, leaving 9 bases between them.

The table lists this clonotype with a few counts. This chain joins TRBV25-1 and TRBJ2-3; 8 bases map to TRBD2. The CDR3 spans 16 residues. CDR1 MGHDK and CDR2 SYGVNS come from the germline V gene. V was pared by 0 bases and J by 6 bases, with 8 bases of the junction left unmatched. CDR3 coding DNA: TGTGCCAGCAGTGAATACCCAGCGGGAGCCGGGGATACGCAGTATTTT. Translated: CASSEYPAGAGDTQYF.

This clonotype was seen a few times. The chain has TRBV24-1 and TRBJ2-1; D possibly corresponds to TRBD2 (6 bases). Trimming cost V 5 bases and J 1 base, with 11 bases left between them. The CDR3 totals 15 residues. The V gene's germline CDR1 is KGHDR and CDR2 SFDVKD. CDR3 protein: CATSALADSYNEQFF. CDR3 sequence (DNA): TGTGCCACCAGTGCACTAGCAGATTCCTACAATGAGCAGTTCTTC.

This chain connects TRBV7-2 to TRBJ2-1; 15 nucleotides align to TRBD2. J was trimmed by 8 bases and V by 4 bases; bases with no gene match: 6. The CDR3 length is 16 residues. In germline, CDR1 is SGHTA, CDR2 FQGNSA. CDR3 protein: CASSYGLAGGNDEQFF. CDR3 bases: TGTGCCAGCAGCTACGGACTAGCGGGAGGGAACGATGAGCAGTTCTTC.

This clonotype was seen only a few times. The chain recombines TRBV10-3 with TRBJ2-7, with D maybe TRBD1 (5 bases). V lost 4 bases and J lost 6, with 10 bases in between. The CDR3 is 12 residues long. The germline CDR1 and CDR2 sequences are ENHRY and SYGVKD. CDR3 in amino acids: CAISGGHLEQYF. CDR3 bases: TGTGCCATCAGTGGAGGACACCTCGAGCAGTACTTC.

This sequence joins TRBV25-1 and TRBJ1-5; TRBD1 is a possible D gene (5 bases). Trimming took off 2 bases at V and 9 bases at J, with 14 bases between the two ends. CDR1 is MGHDK, CDR2 SYGVNS, per germline. The CDR3 runs to 14 residues. CDR3 sequence: CASSEGSGRLPQHF. The CDR3 coding sequence is TGTGCCAGCAGTGAAGGGTCAGGGAGATTGCCCCAGCATTTT.

The chain uses TRBV27 and TRBJ1-1, with D uncertain. V lost 7 bases and J 6 bases, leaving 9 bases between the germline ends. This CDR3 has 11 residues. Germline V gives CDR1 MNHEY, CDR2 SMNVEV (reference sequence). For the CDR3, the DNA is TGTGCCAGCAAAGGAAGGTCTGAAGCTTTCTTT. Its translation: CASKGRSEAFF.

V usage is TRBV5-1 and J usage is TRBJ2-6; D remains unclear. CDR3 length: 16 residues. V was trimmed by 4 bases and J by 0 bases, leaving 11 bases between them. Germline V lookup: CDR1 SGHRS, CDR2 YFSETQ. This CDR3 reads CASSPDAYSGANVLTF. CDR3 DNA: TGCGCCAGCAGCCCGGACGCCTACTCTGGGGCCAACGTCCTGACTTTC.